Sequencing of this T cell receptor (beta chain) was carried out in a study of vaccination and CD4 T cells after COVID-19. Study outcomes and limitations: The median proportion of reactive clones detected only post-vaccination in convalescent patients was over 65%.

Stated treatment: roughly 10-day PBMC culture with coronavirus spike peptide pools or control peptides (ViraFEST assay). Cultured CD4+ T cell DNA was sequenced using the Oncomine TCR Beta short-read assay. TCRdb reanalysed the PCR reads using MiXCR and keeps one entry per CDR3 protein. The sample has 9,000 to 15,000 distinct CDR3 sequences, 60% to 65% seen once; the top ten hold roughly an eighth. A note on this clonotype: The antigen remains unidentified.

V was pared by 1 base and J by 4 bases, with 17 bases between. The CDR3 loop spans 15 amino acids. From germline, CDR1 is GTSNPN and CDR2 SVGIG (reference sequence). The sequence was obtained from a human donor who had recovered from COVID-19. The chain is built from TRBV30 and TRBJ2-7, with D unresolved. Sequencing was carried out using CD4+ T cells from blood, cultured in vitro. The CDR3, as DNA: TGTGCCTGGAGTGATTTAGGGTCCACATCTTACGAGCAGTACTTC. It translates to CAWSDLGSTSYEQYF. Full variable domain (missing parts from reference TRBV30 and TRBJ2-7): SQTIHQWPATLVQPVGSPLSLECTVEGTSNPNLYWYRQAAGRGLQLLFYSVGIGQISSEVPQNLSASRPQDRQFILSSKKLLLSDSGFYLCAWSDLGSTSYEQYFGPGTRLTVT.